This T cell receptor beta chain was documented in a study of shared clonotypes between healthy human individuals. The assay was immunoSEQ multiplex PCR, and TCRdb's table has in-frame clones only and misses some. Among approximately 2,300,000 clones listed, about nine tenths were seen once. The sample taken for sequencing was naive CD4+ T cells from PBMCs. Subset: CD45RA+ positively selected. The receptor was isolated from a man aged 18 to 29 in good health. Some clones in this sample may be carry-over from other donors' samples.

CDR3 coding DNA: TGTGCCAGTAGCTCTACAGGGGGATACAATCAGCCCCAGCATTTT. Translating gives CASSSTGGYNQPQHF. The chain couples TRBV19 to TRBJ1-5, with 8 bases lining up with TRBD1. Trimming cost V 6 bases and J 3 bases; bases outside gene matches: 7. The germline gives CDR1 LNHDA, CDR2 SQIVND (reference sequence). CDR3 length equals 15 residues.